This T cell receptor beta chain was documented in a study of shared clonotypes between healthy human individuals. Study-wide background: Three CD4 naive, three CD4 memory, two CD8 naive and one CD8 memory plate were used per donor. General observations from the study: Roughly 5% of naive CD4 clonotypes were shared across a few donors.

On this clone itself: Its cognate antigen is unknown.

Deep-level assay runs were performed. Sorted-subset replicate PCR reactions were performed with 150 to 200 ng DNA, corresponding to tens of thousands of T cell genomes. The data were produced by immunoSEQ multiplex PCR, yet TCRdb's version contains in-frame clones alone and is incomplete. The data hold a few million clones, with approximately 94% observed a single time. This CDR3 is built from 12 residues. V lost 2 bases and J lost 2, with 3 bases in between. Germline-derived CDR1 and CDR2 are MRHNA and SNTAGT. This sequence was found in a man between 18 and 35 years old in good health. The rearrangement uses TRBV6-4 and TRBJ2-5; D call uncertain. Material for sequencing was naive CD4+ T cells sorted from blood. Noted subset: CD45RA+ positively selected. The CDR3 DNA reads TGTGCCAGCAGTGACAGACAAGAGACCCAGTACTTC. This translates into CASSDRQETQYF.